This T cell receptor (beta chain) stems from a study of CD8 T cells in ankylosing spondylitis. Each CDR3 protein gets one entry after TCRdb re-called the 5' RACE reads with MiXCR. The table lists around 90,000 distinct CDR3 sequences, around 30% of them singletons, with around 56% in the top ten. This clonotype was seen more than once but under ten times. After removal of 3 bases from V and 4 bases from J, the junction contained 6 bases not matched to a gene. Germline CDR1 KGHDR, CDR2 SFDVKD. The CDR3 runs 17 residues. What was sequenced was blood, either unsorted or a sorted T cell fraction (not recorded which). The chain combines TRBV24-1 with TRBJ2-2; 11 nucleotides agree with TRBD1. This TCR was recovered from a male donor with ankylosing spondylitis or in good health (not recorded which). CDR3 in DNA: TGTGCCACCAGTGATCTTCCGGGACAGGGGGGCACCGGGGAGCTGTTTTTT. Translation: CATSDLPGQGGTGELFF.